The 29 T cell receptor beta chains given below trace back to one sample, sequenced in a study of identical twins (dated by TCRdb to between 2015 and 2016). The library came from 5' RACE. TCRdb names Illumina HiSeq 2000 as the instrument used. TCRdb handled the public reads itself, with Q25 trimming in fastp and clone calling in MiXCR, and kept productive beta chains. For every CDR3 protein sequence, its rows merge into one entry that carries the most common genes and DNA. This sample comprises roughly 1,500,000 distinct CDR3 sequences, roughly 35% of them detected only once. The top ten clonotypes cover 0.25% to 0.3% of the sample. The sequencing input was cord blood. The receptors were sampled from a newborn girl in good health.

The chain carries TRBV20-1 and TRBJ2-3; D gene unclear. V lost 2 bases and J lost 7, with 13 bases in between. Germline CDR1 reads DFQATT; CDR2 reads SNEGSKA (reference sequence). CDR3 length: 13 residues. CDR3 nucleotide sequence: TGCAGTGCTAGATCGGGCTCCGTCTATACGCAGTATTTT. Translating gives CSARSGSVYTQYF.

This clonotype showed up just a few times. Here the CDR3 DNA reads TGTGCCAGCAGTTACCTTAAAGGGAGGCTAGCCAAAAACATTCAGTACTTC. It codes for CASSYLKGRLAKNIQYF. The chain is built from TRBV6-6 and TRBJ2-4; possible D gene TRBD2, 6 bases. The CDR3 loop spans 17 amino acids. The ends were cut back, 2 bases at V and 0 bases at J, with 14 bases in the middle. Germline V lookup: CDR1 MNHNY, CDR2 SVGAGI (reference sequence).

This clonotype came up a few times. This chain joins TRBV5-5 and TRBJ2-1; 7 bases map to TRBD1. CDR3 length equals 12 residues. After removal of 4 bases from V and 15 bases from J, the junction contained 10 bases not matched to a gene. Looked up from germline, CDR1 is SGHKS and CDR2 is YYEKEE (reference sequence). The CDR3 here is CASSPDRLHSFF. The CDR3 DNA sequence: TGTGCCAGCAGCCCGGACAGGCTACACTCGTTCTTC.

This sequence joins TRBV27 and TRBJ2-3; a possible D gene is TRBD2 (6 bases). Trimming took off 0 bases at V and 1 base at J, with 11 bases between the two ends. Germline V CDR1 and CDR2: MNHEY, SMNVEV (reference sequence). This CDR3 is built from 16 residues. The CDR3 sequence: CASSLSLPGGTDTQYF. Here the CDR3 DNA reads TGTGCCAGCAGTTTATCCCTACCGGGGGGCACAGATACGCAGTATTTT.

The chain links TRBV24-1 to TRBJ2-1, with D possibly being TRBD2 (5 bases). Trimming removed 1 base from V and 7 bases from J, with 13 bases in between. The CDR3 extends over 15 amino acids. Germline CDR1 is KGHDR and CDR2 is SFDVKD. CDR3 DNA: TGTGCCACCAGTGATTTCAGTCAGACGGGGAATGAGCAGTTCTTC. Its translation: CATSDFSQTGNEQFF.

A few counts support this clonotype. This chain connects TRBV4-2 to TRBJ2-3, with 8 bases matching TRBD2. Trimming took 4 bases from V and 4 from J; bases not matched to a gene: 10. This CDR3 spans 16 amino acids. CDR1 LGHNA and CDR2 YNFKEQ come from the germline V gene. The CDR3 DNA follows: TGTGCCAGCAGCCCGGGAGGCGCGGGAGGCGCAGATACGCAGTATTTT. It translates to CASSPGGAGGADTQYF.

V and J are TRBV25-1 and TRBJ2-7, with D unclear. This CDR3 is 13 amino acids long. Trimming removed 3 bases at V and 0 bases at J, with 6 bases between. Germline V gene sequence: CDR1 MGHDK, CDR2 SYGVNS. This CDR3 is CASSERHSYEQYF. CDR3 DNA sequence: TGTGCCAGCAGTGAGAGGCACTCCTACGAGCAGTACTTC.

For this clonotype: This may arise from a read error, as a much more abundant clone is one base away. This sequence joins TRBV29-1 and TRBJ2-1, with D tentatively TRBD1 (6 bases). The J call is in doubt because the DNA end fits TRBJ2-7 better. Looked up from germline, CDR1 is SQVTM and CDR2 is ANQGSEA. The CDR3 runs to 16 residues. The CDR3 DNA is TGCAGCGTTGAAGATCCCCCGGACAGCTCCTACAATGAGCAGTACTTC. Protein: CSVEDPPDSSYNEQYF.

V and J are TRBV29-1 and TRBJ1-2; D is undetermined. The V gene's germline CDR1 is SQVTM and CDR2 ANQGSEA. Deletions cut 5 bases from V and 8 bases from J, with 12 bases between. The CDR3 is made up of 11 amino acids. Here the CDR3 reads CSVLSGWGYTF. The CDR3, as DNA: TGCAGCGTTTTGAGCGGGTGGGGCTACACCTTC.

This clonotype has more than one count but fewer than ten. CDR3 DNA: TGTGCCAGCAGCCAATTCGGGGGGGCTGGCACAGATACGCAGTATTTT. Translating it yields CASSQFGGAGTDTQYF. This sequence joins TRBV3-1 and TRBJ2-3; 8 bases align to TRBD2. Trimming at V came to 2 bases and at J to 1 base, leaving 5 bases not matched to a gene. Germline assignment: CDR1 LGHDT and CDR2 YNNKEL (reference sequence). CDR3 length: 16 amino acids.

Ten or more counts support this clonotype. This rearrangement joins TRBV12-5 to TRBJ2-5; possible D gene TRBD2, 6 bases. Germline-derived CDR1 and CDR2 are LGHNT and FRNRAP. This CDR3 is built from 13 residues. Trimming cost V 8 bases and J 1 base, with 11 bases left between them. CDR3 protein: CASRRDSQETQYF. In DNA, the CDR3 is TGTGCTAGTCGCAGGGACTCCCAAGAGACCCAGTACTTC.

The chain has TRBV20-1 and TRBJ1-4; unclear D gene. The CDR3 extends over 13 amino acids. The ends were cut back, 4 bases at V and 6 bases at J, with 12 bases in the middle. Per germline, CDR1 DFQATT and CDR2 SNEGSKA (reference sequence). The chain's CDR3 is CSATAGSHEKLFF. CDR3 sequence (DNA): TGCAGTGCTACAGCAGGATCCCATGAAAAACTGTTTTTT.

V gene TRBV3-1 combines with J gene TRBJ2-4; tentatively, D is TRBD1 (5 bases). The CDR3 consists of 17 residues. Trimming took off 2 bases at V and 0 bases at J, with 14 bases between the two ends. Looked up from germline, CDR1 is LGHDT and CDR2 is YNNKEL (reference sequence). This chain's CDR3 is CASSQRQGSLAKNIQYF. CDR3 sequence (DNA): TGTGCCAGCAGCCAACGGCAGGGTAGTTTAGCCAAAAACATTCAGTACTTC.

In the case of this clonotype: This clone may be a read error of a much larger clone one base away. The J gene is TRBJ2-1, the V gene TRBV12-3 or TRBV12-4; D possibly corresponds to TRBD2 (7 bases). This CDR3 has 15 amino acids. The V end was cut by 2 bases, the J end by 13 bases, with 21 bases between. The CDR3 protein is CASSLRGGLQETQFF. Written as DNA, the CDR3 is TGTGCCAGCAGTTTACGCGGGGGCCTCCAAGAGACCCAGTTCTTC.

This clonotype has a handful of counts. This sequence joins TRBV10-3 and TRBJ2-1, with 8 positions matching TRBD2. Germline CDR1 reads ENHRY; CDR2 reads SYGVKD. The CDR3 spans 15 residues. V lost 4 bases to trimming and J lost 5 bases; unmatched junction nucleotides: 7. The CDR3, as DNA: TGTGCCATCAGTGGAACCGGGACTAGAAACAATGAGCAGTTCTTC. Encoded protein: CAISGTGTRNNEQFF.

This chain connects TRBV7-6 to TRBJ2-5; no reliable D call. Germline assignment: CDR1 SGHVS and CDR2 FNYEAQ. V lost 3 bases, J lost 5 bases, and 16 bases lay in between. The CDR3 is made up of 15 amino acids. CDR3 in DNA: TGTGCCAGCAGCTTCCAAGCCAACCTGCCTGAGACCCAGTACTTC. This translates into CASSFQANLPETQYF.

With regard to this clonotype: A read error may be the cause here, since a much bigger clone is one base away. The V and J genes are TRBV5-1 and TRBJ2-6, with D perhaps matching TRBD1 (5 bases). This CDR3 spans 17 amino acids. CDR1 is SGHRS and CDR2 is YFSETQ in the germline V gene. The chain's CDR3 is CASSLAALSSGANVLIF. In DNA, the CDR3 is TGCGCCAGCAGCTTAGCTGCGCTTAGCTCTGGGGCCAACGTCCTGATTTTC. Looking up the rest from reference TRBV5-1 and TRBJ2-6 gives the full variable domain: KAGVTQTPRYLIKTRGQQVTLSCSPISGHRSVSWYQQTPGQGLQFLFEYFSETQRNKGNFPGRFSGRQFSNSRSEMNVSTLELGDSALYLCASSLAALSSGANVLIFGAGSRLTVL.

This clonotype was observed a handful of times. The genes are TRBV7-2 and TRBJ2-1; D is undetermined. Between the trimmed V and J ends, which lost 5 bases and 4 bases, there was a span of 15 bases. Germline V gene lookup returns CDR1 SGHTA and CDR2 FQGNSA. The CDR3 is 15 residues long. The CDR3 reads CASSNLGGSYNEQFF. CDR3 nucleotide sequence: TGTGCCAGCAGCAACCTAGGCGGATCATACAATGAGCAGTTCTTC.

In its sample, this clonotype was seen a few times. The V and J genes are TRBV6-1 and TRBJ2-4; the D is unclear. V was trimmed by 3 bases and J by 0 bases, leaving 21 bases between them. There are 19 residues in the CDR3. Germline CDR1 and CDR2: MNHNS and SASEGT. CDR3 sequence: CASSERQLLIVIAKNIQYF. The CDR3, as DNA: TGTGCCAGCAGTGAGAGGCAACTCCTAATCGTAATAGCCAAAAACATTCAGTACTTC.

The chain is built from TRBV18 and TRBJ2-7; perhaps TRBD2 as D (5 bases). Trimming pared 3 bases from V and 1 base from J, leaving 13 bases between. The germline CDR1 and CDR2 sequences are KGHSH and LQKENI. This CDR3 comprises 15 residues. The CDR3 nucleotides are TGTGCCAGCTCACCTACAGCTGGGGAGTCCTACGAGCAGTACTTC. It encodes CASSPTAGESYEQYF.

Notes on this clonotype: Just one base apart from a much larger clone, this may be a read error. This chain links TRBV4-2 with TRBJ2-1; perhaps TRBD2 as D (5 bases). The CDR3 length is 13 residues. Germline V gives CDR1 LGHNA, CDR2 YNFKEQ. V lost 0 bases to trimming and J lost 12 bases, with 12 bases between them. In nucleotides, the CDR3 is TGTGCCAGCAGCCAAGATGGCGGGCGTGGGCAGTTCTTC. It translates to CASSQDGGRGQFF.

The rearrangement joins TRBV3-1 to TRBJ2-1; D might be TRBD1 or TRBD2, each matching 6 bases. The ends were cut back, 5 bases at V and 6 bases at J, with 17 bases in the middle. Germline CDR1 LGHDT, CDR2 YNNKEL (reference sequence). The CDR3 loop spans 15 amino acids. CDR3 nucleotides: TGTGCCAGCAGCTTGCTCTTGGGGGGCCCCAATGAGCAGTTCTTC. This gives the protein CASSLLLGGPNEQFF.

The V and J genes are TRBV5-6 and TRBJ2-5; no definite D call. The J call is doubtful: the DNA matches TRBJ2-7 better. The CDR3 contains 13 residues. CDR1 is SGHDT and CDR2 is YYEEEE in the germline V gene. CDR3 amino acids: CASSLSFNYEQYF. The CDR3 nucleotides are TGTGCCAGCAGCTTGTCCTTCAACTACGAGCAGTACTTC.

The rearrangement uses TRBV4-1 and TRBJ2-3; a possible D gene is TRBD2 (5 bases). CDR3 length: 17 residues. V was shortened by 0 bases and J by 0 bases, with 13 bases between the two germline ends. Germline CDR1 is MGHRA and CDR2 is YSYEKL. CDR3 coding DNA: TGCGCCAGCAGCCAAGATGTCTTGGGCGGGAGCACAGATACGCAGTATTTT. It specifies CASSQDVLGGSTDTQYF.

This clonotype showed up just a few times. The chain has TRBV10-3 and TRBJ2-7; D may be TRBD1 (5 bases). Germline V gene lookup returns CDR1 ENHRY and CDR2 SYGVKD. V lost 2 bases and J 3 bases, leaving 11 bases between the germline ends. The CDR3 has 14 amino acids. CDR3 residues: CAISESKGIYEQYF. CDR3 nucleotides: TGTGCCATCAGTGAGAGTAAGGGGATCTACGAGCAGTACTTC.

The chain combines TRBV18 with TRBJ1-1; 7 bases are a match to TRBD1. Looked up from germline, CDR1 is KGHSH and CDR2 is LQKENI. After removal of 3 bases from V and 4 bases from J, the junction contained 8 bases not matched to a gene. This CDR3 comprises 15 residues. The DNA of the CDR3 is TGTGCCAGCTCACCCCTGGGACAGTCCGGCACTGAAGCTTTCTTT. Its translation is CASSPLGQSGTEAFF.

This chain connects TRBV29-1 to TRBJ1-1; D unclear. Germline loops: CDR1 SQVTM, CDR2 ANQGSEA. The CDR3 length is 13 residues. Trimming removed 5 bases from V and 2 bases from J, with 12 bases in between. CDR3 region: CSVIGLLNTEAFF. The CDR3 DNA sequence: TGCAGCGTTATAGGGCTGTTAAACACTGAAGCTTTCTTT. Supplemented by reference TRBV29-1 and TRBJ1-1, the full variable domain reads SAVISQKPSRDICQRGTSLTIQCQVDSQVTMMFWYRQQPGQSLTLIATANQGSEATYESGFVIDKFPISRPNLTFSTLTVSNMSPEDSSIYLCSVIGLLNTEAFFGQGTRLTVV.

The V and J genes are TRBV20-1 and TRBJ2-1, with 9 bases aligning to TRBD2. V shed 3 bases, J shed 1 base, and the junction held 4 bases outside the gene matches. Germline CDR1 DFQATT, CDR2 SNEGSKA (reference sequence). The CDR3 loop spans 15 amino acids. CDR3 residues: CSARMLAGSYNEQFF. The CDR3 nucleotides read TGCAGTGCTAGGATGCTAGCGGGGTCCTACAATGAGCAGTTCTTC.

This clonotype occurred a few times. The chain employs TRBV6-5 and TRBJ2-1, with 9 positions matching TRBD2. Germline CDR1 MNHEY, CDR2 SVGAGI. The CDR3 runs 15 residues. Trimming removed 4 bases from V and 10 bases from J; junction bases left unmatched: 11. CDR3 residues: CASSSASGNLREQFF. The CDR3 DNA is TGTGCCAGCAGTTCGGCTAGCGGGAACCTTAGGGAGCAGTTCTTC.